This TCR beta chain is from a study of T cells in Graves' hyperthyroidism and ophthalmopathy. Study information: The blood sample was taken at first diagnosis, before treatment began. Findings of the study overall: A model of 13 V-J features distinguished ophthalmopathy from stable hyperthyroidism. In the blood, most expanded thyroid clonotypes above 0.001 appeared as well.

V dropped 1 base and J dropped 4 bases, with 13 bases sitting between them. The CDR3 spans 15 residues. With a duration under 2 months, the hyperthyroidism was newly diagnosed in patients aged 18 to 65. Using RNA transcripts as the source, TCR beta CDR3 regions were amplified. Primed by the HTBI set, a first-round RT-PCR was run on the TCR CDR3. TCRdb re-called the multiplex PCR reads through MiXCR, storing one row per CDR3 protein. The sample includes approximately 400,000 distinct CDR3 sequences, approximately 15% seen only once; the top ten take around 10%. Worth noting for this clonotype: As yet, its antigen is unknown.

Sequenced: blood. The chain has TRBV12-3 or TRBV12-4 and TRBJ1-1; D is ambiguous. The receptor was isolated from a woman aged 60-75 years with Graves' hyperthyroidism. CDR3 nucleotide sequence: TGTGCCAGCAGTTTAGTTGTAGGTACGCGCACTGAAGCTTTCTTT. Translated: CASSLVVGTRTEAFF.